This TCR beta chain comes out of a study of blood T cells in healthy people across ages. Combining a sample-barcoded 5' primer with a J-beta primer mix, a second PCR ran for 7 to 11 cycles. TCRdb independently ran MiXCR on the 5' RACE reads; one entry per CDR3 protein. The repertoire holds 750,000 to 1,000,000 distinct CDR3 sequences, 25% to 35% seen once, with roughly 10% in the top ten. V lost 4 bases and J 11 bases, leaving 14 bases between the germline ends. Per the germline V gene, CDR1 is SEHNR and CDR2 is FQNEAQ (reference sequence). The CDR3 sequence is 12 residues long. This sample was also put to use in a study of T cells of mothers and their children. That paper states: Several children, together with their three healthy Caucasian mothers, made up the donors. Not a single persistent microchimeric T cell clone was detected.

The specimen sequenced was blood. The TCR comes from a woman aged 35 to 49 in good health. The genes are TRBV7-9 and TRBJ1-1; possible D gene TRBD1, 5 bases. The CDR3 DNA sequence: TGTGCCAGCAGCTCCGACCGGGACTGGGCTTTCTTT. As protein: CASSSDRDWAFF.